This is a list of T cell receptor beta chains from one sample in a study of T cells in Graves' hyperthyroidism and ophthalmopathy. TCRdb re-called the multiplex PCR reads through MiXCR, storing one row per CDR3 protein. The sample includes under 350,000 distinct CDR3 sequences, approximately 15% seen only once; the top ten take around 8%. Specimen: blood. The receptors were gathered from a woman in her forties with Graves' hyperthyroidism. Both conserved end residues are part of each CDR3. D genes are given only for firm matches.

d_gene: TRBD2
v_gene: TRBV20-1
j_gene: TRBJ2-1
CDR3aa: CSEGASGSRSSEQFF

d_gene: -
v_gene: TRBV4-1
j_gene: TRBJ2-3
CDR3aa: CASSPGPRGTQYF

d_gene: -
v_gene: TRBV19
j_gene: TRBJ2-3
CDR3aa: CASSNGHSTDTQYF

d_gene: -
v_gene: TRBV10-2
j_gene: TRBJ1-4
CDR3aa: CASSEKHLANEKLFF

d_gene: -
v_gene: TRBV2
j_gene: TRBJ2-7
CDR3aa: CASSAGGDGYEQYF

d_gene: -
v_gene: TRBV7-9
j_gene: TRBJ2-1
CDR3aa: CASSLALTRAGNEQFF

d_gene: -
v_gene: TRBV19
j_gene: TRBJ2-6
CDR3aa: CASSIASQGSSGANVLTF

d_gene: TRBD2
v_gene: TRBV20-1
j_gene: TRBJ2-1
CDR3aa: CSARLAGASSYNEQFF

d_gene: TRBD1
v_gene: TRBV28
j_gene: TRBJ1-5
CDR3aa: CASSSMGGQRSQPQHF

d_gene: TRBD1
v_gene: TRBV6-2/TRBV6-3
j_gene: TRBJ2-7
CDR3aa: CASSSKGAYEQYF

d_gene: -
v_gene: TRBV28
j_gene: TRBJ2-4
CDR3aa: CASSLSRQTYRLAKNIQYF

d_gene: TRBD2
v_gene: TRBV7-2
j_gene: TRBJ2-3
CDR3aa: CASSLESGRAGDTQYF

d_gene: -
v_gene: TRBV3-1
j_gene: TRBJ2-4
CDR3aa: CASSPGGSENIQYF

d_gene: TRBD1
v_gene: TRBV7-9
j_gene: TRBJ2-5
CDR3aa: CASSPQFGTGSEETQYF

d_gene: TRBD2
v_gene: TRBV6-1
j_gene: TRBJ2-7
CDR3aa: CASSAGLVLNEQYF

d_gene: -
v_gene: TRBV6-1
j_gene: TRBJ2-1
CDR3aa: CASPAGQGSYEQFF

d_gene: -
v_gene: TRBV10-3
j_gene: TRBJ2-2
CDR3aa: CAISEFGSGDTGELFF

d_gene: TRBD1
v_gene: TRBV24-1
j_gene: TRBJ2-1
CDR3aa: CATSSPRQGPASYNEQFF

d_gene: -
v_gene: TRBV2
j_gene: TRBJ2-3
CDR3aa: CASSAGDIYTDAQYF

d_gene: -
v_gene: TRBV7-7
j_gene: TRBJ2-1
CDR3aa: CASSVGNDGEQFF

d_gene: TRBD1
v_gene: TRBV28
j_gene: TRBJ2-7
CDR3aa: CASSPGVTGDPYPEQYF

d_gene: -
v_gene: TRBV7-9
j_gene: TRBJ2-1
CDR3aa: CASSSSPYNEQFF

d_gene: -
v_gene: TRBV28
j_gene: TRBJ2-3
CDR3aa: CASSWGGSTDTQYF

d_gene: TRBD2
v_gene: TRBV19
j_gene: TRBJ2-2
CDR3aa: CASRPGGSGVNTGELFF

d_gene: TRBD1
v_gene: TRBV20-1
j_gene: TRBJ1-1
CDR3aa: CSATDRGEAFF

d_gene: TRBD1
v_gene: TRBV28
j_gene: TRBJ2-7
CDR3aa: CASSSPPTGAYEQYF

d_gene: TRBD1
v_gene: TRBV12-3/TRBV12-4
j_gene: TRBJ2-5
CDR3aa: CASSLNFDREETQYF

d_gene: -
v_gene: TRBV24-1
j_gene: TRBJ2-1
CDR3aa: CATSDTTANQLLVEQFF

d_gene: TRBD1
v_gene: TRBV30
j_gene: TRBJ1-2
CDR3aa: CAWSPDRRSYGYTF

d_gene: -
v_gene: TRBV7-9
j_gene: TRBJ2-7
CDR3aa: CASSMGHSYEQYF

d_gene: -
v_gene: TRBV13
j_gene: TRBJ2-7
CDR3aa: CASSLWGSYEQYF

d_gene: -
v_gene: TRBV7-8
j_gene: TRBJ2-7
CDR3aa: CASSLIGEPNLYEQYF

d_gene: -
v_gene: TRBV28
j_gene: TRBJ2-1
CDR3aa: CASSSAGVLGYEQFF

d_gene: -
v_gene: TRBV13
j_gene: TRBJ1-1
CDR3aa: CASSLFGDTEAFF

d_gene: -
v_gene: TRBV20-1
j_gene: TRBJ1-5
CDR3aa: CSARGATGNQPQHF

d_gene: -
v_gene: TRBV18
j_gene: TRBJ2-5
CDR3aa: CASSPARGEETQYF

d_gene: TRBD2
v_gene: TRBV6-6
j_gene: TRBJ2-1
CDR3aa: CASSYIPGLGPYNEQFF

d_gene: -
v_gene: TRBV5-1
j_gene: TRBJ2-4
CDR3aa: CASSHGDGGSSIAKNIQYF

d_gene: TRBD1
v_gene: TRBV7-9
j_gene: TRBJ1-3
CDR3aa: CASSSGQSSGNTIYF

d_gene: -
v_gene: TRBV20-1
j_gene: TRBJ2-5
CDR3aa: CSANSAHQETQYF

d_gene: TRBD2
v_gene: TRBV24-1
j_gene: TRBJ2-2
CDR3aa: CATSDLSLAGAVTGELFF

d_gene: -
v_gene: TRBV12-3/TRBV12-4
j_gene: TRBJ2-1
CDR3aa: CASSPTRDTRWNEQFF

d_gene: TRBD1
v_gene: TRBV20-1
j_gene: TRBJ1-1
CDR3aa: CSAFPGQGSPEAFF

d_gene: TRBD2
v_gene: TRBV7-9
j_gene: TRBJ2-1
CDR3aa: CASSPGLAGSEQFF

d_gene: -
v_gene: TRBV5-1
j_gene: TRBJ2-5
CDR3aa: CASSAAGQRETQYF

d_gene: -
v_gene: TRBV5-1
j_gene: TRBJ1-4
CDR3aa: CASRLLGGPDEKLFF

d_gene: -
v_gene: TRBV9
j_gene: TRBJ1-1
CDR3aa: CASSVNQGTEAFF

d_gene: TRBD1
v_gene: TRBV5-6
j_gene: TRBJ1-6
CDR3aa: CASRATGTGFYNSPLHF

d_gene: -
v_gene: TRBV5-1
j_gene: TRBJ2-3
CDR3aa: CASSPGEGIADTQYF

d_gene: -
v_gene: TRBV2
j_gene: TRBJ2-2
CDR3aa: CASIRPGGPGELFF

d_gene: -
v_gene: TRBV13
j_gene: TRBJ1-6
CDR3aa: CASSAKTPLHF

d_gene: -
v_gene: TRBV20-1
j_gene: TRBJ1-3
CDR3aa: CSASKELTGNTIYF

d_gene: TRBD2
v_gene: TRBV28
j_gene: TRBJ2-1
CDR3aa: CASSLLAGAYNEQFF

d_gene: -
v_gene: TRBV28
j_gene: TRBJ2-5
CDR3aa: CASSFIRTLEQTQYF

d_gene: TRBD2
v_gene: TRBV4-2
j_gene: TRBJ2-6
CDR3aa: CASSQDWAGANSGANVLTF